A selection of T cell receptor beta chains follows, all from one sample in a study of T-cell memory formation after mild COVID-19. One entry per CDR3 protein, called by TCRdb with MiXCR from the 5' RACE reads. This table holds fewer than 450,000 distinct CDR3 sequences, 20% to 25% found once. Sequencing used PBMCs or a T cell subset sorted from them (not recorded which). The receptors originated from an adult woman who had mild COVID-19 (a few samples of this study predate the infection). Cell type and time point are not known. CDR3s include the opening cysteine and the closing phenylalanine or tryptophan. Each record gives: clone size, V gene, D gene, CDR3 length, J gene, CDR3 protein, CDR3 DNA. The D gene is left open where the match is weak. The size field is filled for only some rows; it gives once, few, many or a size class.

-	TRBV12-3/TRBV12-4	TRBD1	13	TRBJ2-1	CASSSTGIDEQFF	TGTGCCAGCAGTTCGACAGGGATCGATGAGCAGTTCTTC
-	TRBV2	-	19	TRBJ2-6	CASSAAGFGLSSGANVLTF	TGTGCCAGCAGTGCAGCAGGGTTCGGGCTCTCCTCTGGGGCCAACGTCCTGACTTTC
few	TRBV2	-	14	TRBJ2-1	CASSEAVRTVGQFF	TGTGCCAGCAGTGAAGCCGTCAGGACGGTTGGACAGTTCTTC
few	TRBV7-8	-	12	TRBJ1-5	CASSYREQPQHF	TGTGCCAGCAGCTACCGGGAACAGCCCCAGCATTTT
-	TRBV5-1	-	15	TRBJ1-5	CASSVGGLSNQPQHF	TGCGCCAGCAGCGTGGGGGGACTTAGCAATCAGCCCCAGCATTTT
few	TRBV5-6	-	14	TRBJ1-4	CASSYGTGNEKLFF	TGTGCCAGCAGCTATGGAACAGGCAATGAAAAACTGTTTTTT
few	TRBV7-8	-	15	TRBJ2-1	CASSFSGTEYNEQFF	TGTGCCAGCAGCTTTTCAGGAACTGAATACAATGAGCAGTTCTTC
few	TRBV7-6	-	15	TRBJ2-5	CASTRGGGPGETQYF	TGTGCCAGCACCCGAGGGGGGGGCCCAGGAGAGACCCAGTACTTC
few	TRBV9	-	15	TRBJ2-1	CASSASTGPYNEQFF	TGTGCCAGCAGCGCCTCGACGGGCCCCTACAATGAGCAGTTCTTC
many	TRBV10-3	-	17	TRBJ1-3	CAISGQTYGSSGNTIYF	TGTGCCATCAGCGGACAGACGTACGGCTCCTCTGGAAACACCATATATTTT
few	TRBV5-6	-	13	TRBJ2-7	CASSLGEGYEQYF	TGTGCCAGCAGCTTGGGTGAGGGCTACGAGCAGTACTTC
medium-sized	TRBV4-1	TRBD2	17	TRBJ2-2	CASSLLGLASNTGELFF	TGCGCCAGCAGCCTCCTCGGACTAGCGTCGAACACCGGGGAGCTGTTTTTT
few	TRBV3-1	TRBD1	15	TRBJ1-1	CASSQGATGRAEAFF	TGTGCCAGCAGCCAAGGGGCGACAGGGCGGGCTGAAGCTTTCTTT
few	TRBV4-3	TRBD2	18	TRBJ2-1	CASSQDWTSGYSYNEQFF	TGCGCCAGCAGCCAAGATTGGACTAGCGGTTACTCCTACAATGAGCAGTTCTTC
few	TRBV7-9	-	16	TRBJ1-2	CASSYPLGALDYGYTF	TGTGCCAGCAGCTATCCCCTGGGGGCGTTGGACTATGGCTACACCTTC
-	TRBV4-3	TRBD1	15	TRBJ2-7	CASSHSRQGVDEQYF	TGCGCCAGCAGCCACTCAAGACAGGGGGTGGACGAGCAGTACTTC
-	TRBV7-2	TRBD1	15	TRBJ2-1	CASSLVGTGDNEQFF	TGTGCCAGCAGCTTAGTAGGGACAGGGGACAATGAGCAGTTCTTC
medium-sized	TRBV12-3/TRBV12-4	-	13	TRBJ1-1	CASSFKGNTEAFF	TGTGCCAGCAGTTTTAAAGGGAACACTGAAGCTTTCTTT
many	TRBV18	-	14	TRBJ1-1	CASSPQGRNTEAFF	TGTGCCAGCTCACCACAGGGCAGGAACACTGAAGCTTTCTTT
-	TRBV5-8	-	16	TRBJ2-3	CASSQGRKVYTDTQYF	TGTGCCAGCAGCCAGGGACGGAAAGTATACACAGATACGCAGTATTTT
few	TRBV5-1	TRBD2	19	TRBJ2-1	CASSHTSGRALSSYNEQFF	TGCGCCAGCAGCCACACTAGCGGGAGGGCCCTCAGCTCCTACAATGAGCAGTTCTTC
-	TRBV7-9	TRBD1	17	TRBJ2-3	CATRHGTGGRWTDTQYF	TGTGCCACGAGGCATGGGACAGGGGGCCGGTGGACAGATACGCAGTATTTT
-	TRBV20-1	-	15	TRBJ2-3	CSAKDSASSTDTQYF	TGCAGTGCCAAGGACAGCGCCTCTAGCACAGATACGCAGTATTTT
-	TRBV29-1	-	13	TRBJ1-1	CSVSGTQNAEAFF	TGCAGCGTTTCCGGGACCCAGAACGCTGAAGCTTTCTTT
few	TRBV7-9	TRBD2	14	TRBJ2-7	CASSLGTSGDEQYF	TGTGCCAGCAGCTTGGGGACTAGCGGAGACGAGCAGTACTTC
few	TRBV20-1	-	13	TRBJ1-5	CSAIQWGNQPQHF	TGCAGTGCTATACAATGGGGGAATCAGCCCCAGCATTTT
-	TRBV12-3/TRBV12-4	TRBD2	19	TRBJ2-3	CASSFPLTGLAGLTDTQYF	TGTGCCAGCAGTTTCCCCCTAACCGGACTAGCGGGCCTCACAGATACGCAGTATTTT
few	TRBV5-1	TRBD1	13	TRBJ1-2	CASSAGQGGGYTF	TGCGCCAGCAGCGCGGGACAGGGAGGAGGCTACACCTTC
few	TRBV4-1	-	16	TRBJ2-2	CASSLGLTTTVGELFF	TGCGCCAGCAGCCTCGGACTGACTACTACCGTCGGGGAGCTGTTTTTT